This TCR beta chain was documented in a study of shared clonotypes between healthy human individuals. Turning to the study itself: Two women and three men aged 18 to 49 served as donors. Regarding the study as a whole: The study generally estimated greater richness for naive than memory subsets. Against clonotypes common to all four donors, non-shared ones had lower generation probabilities.

Notes on this clone: Antigen unknown.

Clones were sequenced by immunoSEQ multiplex PCR, and TCRdb holds only the in-frame ones, with some missing. The sample includes about 2.4 million clones, approximately 93% of them seen just once. This sequence was found in a man aged 18 to 29 in good health. Some clones in this sample may be carry-over from other donors' samples. The sample was naive CD4+ T cells from PBMCs. Subset described: CD45RA+ positively selected.

The CDR3 here is CASSSPQGLSTDTQYF. DNA for the CDR3: TGCGCCAGCAGCTCGCCACAGGGCCTAAGCACAGATACGCAGTATTTT. The J gene is TRBJ2-3, the V gene TRBV5-1; perhaps TRBD1 as D (6 bases). Germline assignment: CDR1 SGHRS and CDR2 YFSETQ. The length of the CDR3 is 16 residues. V gave up 3 bases and J gave up 0 bases, with 14 bases separating them.